Below, 26 T cell receptor beta chains from the same sample are listed, as sequenced in a study of identical twins (dated by TCRdb to the mid-2010s). The library was generated by 5' RACE. The reads were generated on an Illumina HiSeq 2000. TCRdb reworked the public reads: Q25 trimming with fastp, MiXCR clone assembly, productive beta chains retained. Rows with one shared CDR3 protein collapse into an entry with the most common genes and DNA. Here the sample has 350,000 or so distinct CDR3 sequences; 8.5% to 10% occur a single time. 8.5% to 10% of the sample is in the top ten clones. The specimen was naive T cells sorted from blood. The cell subset or site label on this specimen signifies: cells isolated with a human naive T-cell isolation kit. These receptors were collected from a woman between 45 and 60 years old in good health.

The chain links TRBV12-3 or TRBV12-4 to TRBJ2-1, with 7 bases fitting TRBD1. This CDR3 has 15 amino acids. V lost 4 bases and J lost 4; bases outside the gene matches: 7. The DNA of the CDR3 is TGTGCCAGCAGTTCCCCGGGACAGACATACAATGAGCAGTTCTTC. Translation: CASSSPGQTYNEQFF.

V is TRBV7-9 and J is TRBJ1-1; D gene ambiguous. The germline CDR1 and CDR2 sequences are SEHNR and FQNEAQ (reference sequence). The V gene lost 5 bases and the J gene lost 4 bases, with 11 bases spanning the gap. The CDR3 extends over 13 amino acids. CDR3 sequence: CASSKGLITEAFF. DNA for the CDR3: TGTGCCAGCAGCAAAGGTTTAATCACTGAAGCTTTCTTT.

The genes are TRBV7-6 and TRBJ2-1; D is unresolved. The V gene's germline CDR1 is SGHVS and CDR2 FNYEAQ. This CDR3 has 14 amino acids. V was clipped by 0 bases and J by 4 bases, with 7 bases between them. CDR3 amino acids: CASSLALPYNEQFF. Here the CDR3 DNA reads TGTGCCAGCAGCTTAGCGCTACCATACAATGAGCAGTTCTTC.

This clonotype was counted between two and nine times. This sequence joins TRBV5-1 and TRBJ1-2, with 11 bases lining up with TRBD1. Trimming at V came to 0 bases and at J to 8 bases, leaving 9 bases not matched to a gene. CDR3 size: 16 residues. In germline, CDR1 is SGHRS, CDR2 YFSETQ. CDR3 sequence: CASSLGGQGAVRGYTF. The CDR3 nucleotides read TGCGCCAGCAGCTTGGGCGGACAGGGGGCTGTTCGCGGCTACACCTTC.

This clonotype was observed at least ten times. This rearrangement joins TRBV4-1 to TRBJ1-6; D is perhaps TRBD1 (5 bases). The CDR3 length is 14 residues. The germline CDR1 and CDR2 sequences are MGHRA and YSYEKL. Between the trimmed V and J ends, which lost 2 bases and 5 bases, there was a span of 7 bases. The CDR3 bases are TGCGCCAGCAGCCAAATACAGGATAATTCACCCCTCCACTTT. Amino acid sequence: CASSQIQDNSPLHF.

This rearrangement joins TRBV28 to TRBJ2-6; D is unclear. The CDR3 is 14 amino acids. Germline CDR1 MDHEN, CDR2 SYDVKM. V dropped 3 bases and J dropped 0 bases, with 3 bases sitting between them. The CDR3 sequence: CASSLFSGANVLTF. The CDR3 coding sequence is TGTGCCAGCAGTTTGTTCTCTGGGGCCAACGTCCTGACTTTC.

At least ten counts were recorded for this clonotype. The chain employs TRBV27 and TRBJ1-2; possibly TRBD1 for D (5 bases). CDR3 length: 14 amino acids. The V gene lost 6 bases and the J gene lost 8 bases, with 19 bases spanning the gap. CDR1 is MNHEY, CDR2 SMNVEV, per germline (reference sequence). CDR3 sequence: CASRPGTGVGGYTF. CDR3 DNA sequence: TGTGCCAGCAGGCCAGGTACGGGGGTAGGAGGCTACACCTTC.

V usage is TRBV21-1 and J usage is TRBJ2-3; the table names TRBD1, a call not compared with the DNA. TRBV21-1 is recorded as a pseudogene. CDR3 length equals 15 residues. In nucleotides, the CDR3 is TGTGCCAGCAGCTCACGGGGCGGAGAAACAGATACGCAGTATTTT. This encodes CASSSRGGETDTQYF.

This chain connects TRBV7-2 to TRBJ2-1; TRBD2 aligns across 8 bases. The CDR3 length is 15 residues. The J segment lost 7 bases and the V segment lost 5 bases, leaving 10 bases of the junction unmatched. Germline V gene sequence: CDR1 SGHTA, CDR2 FQGNSA. The CDR3 coding sequence is TGTGCCAGCAGCAGAGTGAGCGGGAGTGGGAATGAGCAGTTCTTC. This translates into CASSRVSGSGNEQFF.

There are many counts of this clonotype. The chain joins TRBV5-6 to TRBJ1-1; D ambiguous. Germline lookup yields CDR1 SGHDT and CDR2 YYEEEE. The V end was cut by 1 base, the J end by 8 bases, with 9 bases between. The CDR3 has 12 amino acids. In DNA, the CDR3 is TGTGCCAGCAGCTTGAATGCTGCCGAAGCTTTCTTT. Its translation is CASSLNAAEAFF.

This clonotype came up many times. This rearrangement joins TRBV7-2 to TRBJ2-7, with D maybe TRBD2 (6 bases). CDR3 size: 14 residues. V was cut by 6 bases and J by 5 bases, with 17 bases left in between. CDR1 is SGHTA, CDR2 FQGNSA, per germline. The CDR3: CASRQLDGSNEQYF. CDR3 bases: TGTGCCAGCAGACAGCTCGACGGGAGTAACGAGCAGTACTTC.

This clonotype occurred a few times. The chain is built from TRBV20-1 and TRBJ1-1, with 7 bases lining up with TRBD1. Germline V gives CDR1 DFQATT, CDR2 SNEGSKA (reference sequence). The CDR3 is 14 residues long. The trim removed 5 bases at V and 1 base at J, leaving 7 bases unmatched. CDR3 residues: CSASPGQPNTEAFF. DNA of the CDR3: TGCAGTGCTTCCCCGGGACAGCCGAACACTGAAGCTTTCTTT.

This clonotype was recorded at least ten times. V and J are TRBV20-1 and TRBJ2-3; D is undetermined. Germline assignment: CDR1 DFQATT and CDR2 SNEGSKA (reference sequence). Trimming took 6 bases from V and 3 from J, leaving 4 bases between them. The CDR3 loop spans 10 amino acids. CDR3 bases: TGCAGTGCCGAGACAGATACGCAGTATTTT. This codes for CSAETDTQYF.

This chain joins TRBV9 and TRBJ2-3, with TRBD2 matching 11 bases. The CDR3 totals 17 residues. Losses at the gene ends were 4 bases for V and 2 bases for J; bases not matched to a gene: 9. CDR1 is SGDLS, CDR2 YYNGEE, per germline. CDR3 amino acids: CASSPGTSGRITDTQYF. The CDR3 DNA reads as TGTGCCAGCAGCCCCGGGACTAGCGGCCGTATCACAGATACGCAGTATTTT.

V is TRBV29-1 and J is TRBJ2-7; D call uncertain. The CDR3 runs to 11 residues. Germline-derived CDR1 and CDR2 are SQVTM and ANQGSEA. The V end lost 4 bases, the J end lost 1 base, and 5 bases lay between the germline ends. The CDR3 sequence is CSVAESYEQYF. Here the CDR3 DNA reads TGCAGCGTTGCAGAATCCTACGAGCAGTACTTC.

The V call is TRBV20-1, the J call TRBJ2-3, with D hard to call. The germline V gene encodes CDR1 DFQATT and CDR2 SNEGSKA (reference sequence). V gave up 5 bases and J gave up 1 base, with 13 bases separating them. The CDR3 has 14 residues. The CDR3 DNA follows: TGCAGTGCTGATAACGACGGCGGCACAGATACGCAGTATTTT. Translating it yields CSADNDGGTDTQYF.

This chain uses TRBV12-3 or TRBV12-4 with TRBJ2-4; 8 nucleotides agree with TRBD1. The CDR3 loop spans 17 amino acids. V lost 5 bases to trimming and J lost 7 bases; unmatched junction nucleotides: 16. This chain's CDR3 is CASSTNRQGAKVNIQYF. CDR3 DNA: TGTGCCAGCAGTACAAACCGGCAGGGGGCTAAGGTCAACATTCAGTACTTC.

This clonotype was observed many times. DNA for the CDR3: TGCAGCGTTGTACCAGGTAGTAAGATCTACGAGCAGTACTTC. This encodes CSVVPGSKIYEQYF. This chain connects TRBV29-1 to TRBJ2-7, with unresolved D. V lost 4 bases, J lost 3 bases, and 16 bases lay in between. Looked up from germline, CDR1 is SQVTM and CDR2 is ANQGSEA. The CDR3 spans 14 residues.

The rearrangement uses TRBV20-1 and TRBJ2-7; 8 bases map to TRBD2. Unmatched junction bases numbered 9, after V lost 3 bases and J lost 5 bases. Germline values: CDR1 DFQATT, CDR2 SNEGSKA (reference sequence). CDR3 length equals 14 residues. The CDR3 sequence is CSASRGGAWDEQYF. The CDR3 nucleotides read TGCAGTGCTAGTCGGGGGGGAGCCTGGGACGAGCAGTACTTC.

This clonotype was observed at least ten times. The rearrangement links TRBV4-1 to TRBJ1-2; D may be TRBD1 (5 bases). In germline, CDR1 is MGHRA, CDR2 YSYEKL. CDR3 length: 15 amino acids. The V end was cut by 4 bases, the J end by 8 bases, with 20 bases between. The chain's CDR3 is CASSPVGGAGIGYTF. The DNA for the CDR3 is TGCGCCAGCAGCCCGGTAGGCGGGGCGGGAATAGGCTACACCTTC.

This clonotype was found many times. The chain recombines TRBV5-1 with TRBJ1-3; no clear D gene. The CDR3 loop spans 16 amino acids. V shed 0 bases and J shed 2 bases, with 12 bases lying between them. Germline V CDR1 and CDR2: SGHRS, YFSETQ. The DNA for the CDR3 is TGCGCCAGCAGCTTGGGTTCCGGGATGGCTGGAAACACCATATATTTT. Translating it yields CASSLGSGMAGNTIYF.

In this sample, this clonotype turned up a few times. J is TRBJ1-5 and V is TRBV5-5; 7 bases align to TRBD1. CDR3 length: 14 residues. Per germline, CDR1 SGHKS and CDR2 YYEKEE (reference sequence). The V segment lost 0 bases and the J segment 5 bases; nucleotides outside the gene matches: 2. The CDR3 DNA reads TGTGCCAGCAGCTTGGGAGGACAGGATCAGCCCCAGCATTTT. Translating it yields CASSLGGQDQPQHF.

This clonotype was detected ten times or more. The rearrangement joins TRBV18 to TRBJ2-2, with D perhaps matching TRBD2 (7 bases). Germline CDR1 reads KGHSH; CDR2 reads LQKENI. This CDR3 has 15 residues. V was clipped by 1 base and J by 6 bases, with 12 bases between them. CDR3 residues: CASSPRRGAAGELFF. The DNA of the CDR3 is TGTGCCAGCTCACCACGTCGGGGGGCTGCCGGGGAGCTGTTTTTT.

This clonotype showed up just a few times. J is TRBJ2-7 and V is TRBV5-1; D is perhaps TRBD2 (5 bases). The V gene's germline CDR1 is SGHRS and CDR2 YFSETQ. The CDR3 is 15 residues long. Trimming cost V 3 bases and J 2 bases, with 15 bases left between them. In nucleotides, the CDR3 is TGCGCCAGCAGCTCGCAAGAGGGTAAGACCTACGAGCAGTACTTC. Its translation: CASSSQEGKTYEQYF.

V and J are TRBV12-3 or TRBV12-4 and TRBJ1-1; no reliable D call. This CDR3 has 12 amino acids. Trimming stripped 5 bases from V and 11 bases from J, with 15 bases between. Written as DNA, the CDR3 is TGTGCCAGCAGTAGGGAGTATATCAGGGCTTTCTTT. Amino acid sequence: CASSREYIRAFF.

DNA of the CDR3: TGTGCCAGCAGCTTAGGGACCGGACTAGCGAGTACAGATACGCAGTATTTT. This gives the protein CASSLGTGLASTDTQYF. The rearrangement uses TRBV7-2 and TRBJ2-3; 9 nucleotides align to TRBD2. Germline V gene data show CDR1 as SGHTA and CDR2 as FQGNSA. CDR3 length: 17 amino acids. V was pared by 1 base and J by 3 bases, with 8 bases of the junction left unmatched.